This section outlines one TCR beta chain sequence together with its context. Repertoires were generated with immunoSEQ multiplex PCR, while TCRdb's copy carries only in-frame clones and drops some. The sample includes 450,000 to 650,000 clones, more than 75% of them seen just once. This entry comes from a study of shared T cell receptors in the human thymus. Trimming shortened V by 0 bases and J by 0 bases, and 17 bases separated the two germline ends. The CDR3 is 18 residues long. In germline, CDR1 is ENHRY, CDR2 SYGVKD. In addition, the sample was reused for a study of human thymus T cells.

This sequence was found in a boy younger than two with a congenital heart defect. Sequences were obtained from thymocytes. The rearrangement links TRBV10-3 to TRBJ1-1; D gene unclear. The CDR3 DNA reads TGTGCCATCAGTGAGTCCAGTAGCGACTTACCGATGAACACTGAAGCTTTCTTT. It codes for CAISESSSDLPMNTEAFF.